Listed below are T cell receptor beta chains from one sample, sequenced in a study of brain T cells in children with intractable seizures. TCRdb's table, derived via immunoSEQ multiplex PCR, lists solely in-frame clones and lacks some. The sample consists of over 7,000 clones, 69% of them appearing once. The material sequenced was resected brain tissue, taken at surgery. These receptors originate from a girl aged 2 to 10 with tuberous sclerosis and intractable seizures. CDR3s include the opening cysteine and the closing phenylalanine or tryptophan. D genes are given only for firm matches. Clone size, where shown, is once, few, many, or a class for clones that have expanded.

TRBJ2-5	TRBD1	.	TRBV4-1	CASSQDPGQNFQETQYF	TGCGCCAGCAGCCAAGACCCGGGACAGAACTTCCAAGAGACCCAGTACTTC
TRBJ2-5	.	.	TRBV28	CATYPQGVRETQYF	TGTGCCACGTACCCACAGGGAGTGAGGGAGACCCAGTACTTC
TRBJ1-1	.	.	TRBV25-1	CASSEGLGEAFF	TGTGCCAGCAGTGAAGGGTTAGGGGAAGCTTTCTTT
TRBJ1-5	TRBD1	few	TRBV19	CASSYRQGGNQPQHF	TGTGCCAGTAGTTATCGTCAGGGGGGCAATCAGCCCCAGCATTTT
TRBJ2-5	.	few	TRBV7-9	CASTDSTKVETQYF	TGTGCCAGCACGGACTCTACAAAGGTAGAGACCCAGTACTTC
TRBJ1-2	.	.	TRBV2	CASSPTSAIPYGYTF	TGTGCCAGCAGCCCTACGTCGGCGATTCCCTATGGCTACACCTTC
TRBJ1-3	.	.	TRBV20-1	CSASTVSSGNTIYF	TGCAGTGCTAGTACAGTGAGCTCTGGAAACACCATATATTTT
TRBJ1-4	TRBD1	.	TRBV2	CASSRQGGTNEKLFF	TGTGCCAGCAGTCGACAGGGGGGGACTAATGAAAAACTGTTTTTT
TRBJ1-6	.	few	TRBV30	CAWSGSQNSPLHF	TGTGCCTGGAGCGGATCTCAGAATTCACCCCTCCACTTT
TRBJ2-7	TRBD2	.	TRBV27	CASSPGLAYEQYF	TGTGCCAGCAGTCCGGGACTAGCCTACGAGCAGTACTTC
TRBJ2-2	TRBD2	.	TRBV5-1	CASSLAEGTSGGEYTGELFF	TGCGCCAGCAGCTTGGCCGAGGGGACTAGCGGGGGGGAGTACACCGGGGAGCTGTTTTTT
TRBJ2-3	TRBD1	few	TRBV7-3	CASSQGQVASTDTQYF	TGTGCCAGCAGCCAAGGACAGGTTGCTAGCACAGATACGCAGTATTTT
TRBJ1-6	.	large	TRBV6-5	CASSYSGEHSPLHF	TGTGCCAGCAGTTACTCCGGGGAGCATTCACCCCTCCACTTT
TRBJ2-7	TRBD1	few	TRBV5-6	CASSLNTGGRYEQYF	TGTGCCAGCAGCTTGAACACAGGGGGCCGATACGAGCAGTACTTC
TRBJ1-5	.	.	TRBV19	CASSIDFRGGNQPQHF	TGTGCCAGTAGTATAGATTTTCGTGGAGGGAATCAGCCCCAGCATTTT
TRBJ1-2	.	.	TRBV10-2	CASSEIRGEGYTF	TGCGCCAGCAGTGAGATAAGAGGAGAAGGCTACACCTTC
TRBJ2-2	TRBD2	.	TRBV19	CASSNLAGSRGELFF	TGTGCCAGTAGTAACCTAGCGGGGAGTCGCGGGGAGCTGTTTTTT
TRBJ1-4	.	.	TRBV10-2	CASSDGRRREKLFF	TGCGCCAGCAGTGACGGTAGGCGGCGGGAAAAACTGTTTTTT
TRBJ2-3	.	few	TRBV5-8	CASSLAGVGTDTQYF	TGTGCCAGCAGCTTGGCTGGGGTCGGCACAGATACGCAGTATTTT
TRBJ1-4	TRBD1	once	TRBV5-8	CASSYGTGVSNEKLFF	TGTGCCAGCAGCTACGGGACAGGGGTTAGTAATGAAAAACTGTTTTTT
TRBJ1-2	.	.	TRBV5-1	CASSLYLGHYGYTF	TGCGCCAGCAGCTTGTATCTGGGCCACTATGGCTACACCTTC
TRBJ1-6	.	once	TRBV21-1	CASSPTGAGNSPLHF	TGTGCCAGCAGCCCGACAGGGGCCGGTAATTCACCCCTCCACTTT
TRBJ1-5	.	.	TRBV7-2	CASSLVGAGQPQHF	TGTGCCAGCAGCTTAGTGGGGGCCGGCCAGCCCCAGCATTTT
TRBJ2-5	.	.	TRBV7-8	CASSLGAGLGETQYF	TGTGCCAGCAGCTTGGGTGCAGGACTTGGGGAGACCCAGTACTTC
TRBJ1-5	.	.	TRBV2	CASSYSNQPQHF	TGTGCCAGTTCCTATAGCAATCAGCCCCAGCATTTT